Below are 14 T cell receptor beta chains sequenced from a single sample in a study of blood T cells in healthy people across ages. Combining a sample-barcoded 5' primer with a J-beta primer mix, a second PCR ran for about 6 to 12 cycles. TCRdb reprocessed the 5' RACE reads via MiXCR and lists one record per CDR3 protein. Here the sample spans fewer than 950,000 distinct CDR3 sequences, about 37% being singletons. Sequencing input: blood. Receptor source: a man aged 18 to 29 in good health.

About this clonotype itself: Given a much more abundant clone one base away, this may be a read error. The rearrangement uses TRBV2 and TRBJ2-1; 12 bases are shared with TRBD1. Germline assignment: CDR1 SNHLY and CDR2 FYNNEI. This CDR3 spans 21 amino acids. Trimming cost V 7 bases and J 6 bases; bases outside gene matches: 25. This CDR3 is CASTSLDGGQGANRRGNEQFF. The CDR3 nucleotides read TGTGCCAGCACCTCCCTAGACGGGGGACAGGGGGCGAACAGACGTGGCAATGAGCAGTTCTTC.

This clonotype was observed a few times. The chain couples TRBV12-3 or TRBV12-4 to TRBJ2-4; 9 nucleotides line up with TRBD1. The CDR3 spans 17 residues. The V gene end was trimmed by 6 bases and the J gene end by 0 bases; junction bases not matched to a gene: 9. The chain's CDR3 is CASSTAGTGLAKNIQYF. The CDR3 DNA reads as TGTGCCAGCAGCACCGCCGGGACAGGGCTAGCCAAAAACATTCAGTACTTC.

This clonotype has a count of ten or more. The J gene is TRBJ2-1, the V gene TRBV7-6; the match to TRBD1 covers 7 bases. TRBJ2-7 explains the end of the DNA better; the J call may be wrong. Germline loops: CDR1 SGHVS, CDR2 FNYEAQ. The CDR3 loop spans 15 amino acids. The CDR3 protein is CASSSQGNSYNEQYF. As DNA, the CDR3 is TGTGCCAGCAGCTCACAGGGGAACTCCTACAATGAGCAGTACTTC.

The chain recombines TRBV28 with TRBJ2-1; 8 positions match TRBD2. There are 18 residues in the CDR3. Germline V gives CDR1 MDHEN, CDR2 SYDVKM. Trimming at V came to 5 bases and at J to 7 bases, leaving 19 bases not matched to a gene. Here the CDR3 DNA reads TGTGCCAGCAGTCCGGGGCTACACCTGACTAGCGCGGGAAATGAGCAGTTCTTC. Its translation is CASSPGLHLTSAGNEQFF.

This clonotype was counted many times. The genes are TRBV4-3 and TRBJ1-5, with D possibly TRBD1 on 5 matching bases. V gave up 0 bases and J gave up 3 bases, with 9 bases separating them. The CDR3 is 15 amino acids. The germline V gene has CDR1 LGHNA and CDR2 YSLEER. The CDR3, as DNA: TGCGCCAGCAGCCAAGATGGGGCGGACAATCAGCCCCAGCATTTT. It codes for CASSQDGADNQPQHF.

This clonotype occurred many times. The V gene is TRBV4-3, the J gene TRBJ2-3; D is perhaps TRBD1 (6 bases). CDR3 size: 16 residues. V lost 4 bases, J lost 5 bases, and 19 bases lay in between. Germline V gives CDR1 LGHNA, CDR2 YSLEER. DNA of the CDR3: TGCGCCAGCAGCCCCCAATCCCAGGGGATGGGAGATACGCAGTATTTT. Translated, it gives CASSPQSQGMGDTQYF.

This clonotype has more than one count but fewer than ten. V gene TRBV6-5 combines with J gene TRBJ2-3; 8 bases are a match to TRBD2. The CDR3 is 15 residues long. CDR1 is MNHEY and CDR2 is SVGAGI in the germline V gene. J lost 3 bases, V lost 4 bases, and 6 bases had no gene match. The CDR3 sequence: CASSFSGVRTDTQYF. CDR3 bases: TGTGCCAGCAGTTTTAGCGGGGTAAGGACAGATACGCAGTATTTT.

This clonotype was seen a handful of times. The J gene is TRBJ2-3, the V gene TRBV6-4; no definite D call. The CDR3 has 14 residues. Germline V lookup: CDR1 MRHNA, CDR2 SNTAGT. With 2 bases removed from V and 2 bases from J, the gap between germline ends came to 8 bases. The CDR3 loop reads CASSDNPATDTQYF. Written as DNA, the CDR3 is TGTGCCAGCAGTGACAACCCAGCCACAGATACGCAGTATTTT.

This chain joins TRBV7-9 and TRBJ1-4; maybe TRBD1 (5 bases). Germline loops: CDR1 SEHNR, CDR2 FQNEAQ (reference sequence). The CDR3 covers 16 residues. The V end was cut by 4 bases, the J end by 0 bases, with 12 bases between. The CDR3: CASSSGLGATNEKLFF. DNA for the CDR3: TGTGCCAGCAGCTCAGGGCTAGGAGCAACTAATGAAAAACTGTTTTTT. The whole variable domain, filled in from reference TRBV7-9 and TRBJ1-4, reads DTGVSQNPRHKITKRGQNVTFRCDPISEHNRLYWYRQTLGQGPEFLTYFQNEAQLEKSRLLSDRFSAERPKGSFSTLEIQRTEQGDSAMYLCASSSGLGATNEKLFFGSGTQLSVL.

This clonotype was detected many times. The rearrangement joins TRBV7-2 to TRBJ1-1; D gene uncertain. With 5 bases removed from V and 3 bases from J, the gap between germline ends came to 10 bases. Germline CDR1 SGHTA, CDR2 FQGNSA. The CDR3 contains 13 residues. CDR3 nucleotides: TGTGCCAGCAGCCCCACCGGGGACACTGAAGCTTTCTTT. Encoded protein: CASSPTGDTEAFF.

A note on this clonotype: A read error may account for a junction end that differs from germline. V and J are TRBV15 and TRBJ1-2; D is perhaps TRBD1 (5 bases). Germline CDR1 LNHNV, CDR2 YYDKDF (reference sequence). The CDR3 covers 14 residues. The CDR3 sequence is CATSSRGRDYDYTF. The CDR3, as DNA: TGTGCCACCAGCAGTCGGGGCAGGGACTATGACTACACCTTC.

The V call is TRBV5-1, the J call TRBJ2-3; 13 nucleotides agree with TRBD2. The V gene end was trimmed by 0 bases and the J gene end by 3 bases; junction bases not matched to a gene: 13. Germline V gene sequence: CDR1 SGHRS, CDR2 YFSETQ. The CDR3 length is 20 residues. As DNA, the CDR3 is TGCGCCAGCAGCTTGGCCTCGACTAGCGGGGGGCCCCTACCGACAGATACGCAGTATTTT. The encoded protein is CASSLASTSGGPLPTDTQYF.

This clonotype was seen ten or more times. V gene TRBV20-1 combines with J gene TRBJ2-6; D might be TRBD1 (6 bases). Trimming stripped 4 bases from V and 2 bases from J, with 12 bases between. Germline V CDR1 and CDR2: DFQATT, SNEGSKA (reference sequence). CDR3 length: 15 residues. CDR3 bases: TGCAGTGCTACACAGGGTTCTGCTGGGGCCAACGTCCTGACTTTC. As protein: CSATQGSAGANVLTF.

The rearrangement uses TRBV6-2 or TRBV6-3 and TRBJ2-1, with D unresolved. Germline V CDR1 and CDR2: MNHEY, SVGEGT. V lost 5 bases and J 6 bases, leaving 14 bases between the germline ends. The CDR3 is made up of 14 amino acids. CDR3 nucleotide sequence: TGTGCCAGCAGTATGGATAGCTCCCCCAATGAGCAGTTCTTC. This codes for CASSMDSSPNEQFF.